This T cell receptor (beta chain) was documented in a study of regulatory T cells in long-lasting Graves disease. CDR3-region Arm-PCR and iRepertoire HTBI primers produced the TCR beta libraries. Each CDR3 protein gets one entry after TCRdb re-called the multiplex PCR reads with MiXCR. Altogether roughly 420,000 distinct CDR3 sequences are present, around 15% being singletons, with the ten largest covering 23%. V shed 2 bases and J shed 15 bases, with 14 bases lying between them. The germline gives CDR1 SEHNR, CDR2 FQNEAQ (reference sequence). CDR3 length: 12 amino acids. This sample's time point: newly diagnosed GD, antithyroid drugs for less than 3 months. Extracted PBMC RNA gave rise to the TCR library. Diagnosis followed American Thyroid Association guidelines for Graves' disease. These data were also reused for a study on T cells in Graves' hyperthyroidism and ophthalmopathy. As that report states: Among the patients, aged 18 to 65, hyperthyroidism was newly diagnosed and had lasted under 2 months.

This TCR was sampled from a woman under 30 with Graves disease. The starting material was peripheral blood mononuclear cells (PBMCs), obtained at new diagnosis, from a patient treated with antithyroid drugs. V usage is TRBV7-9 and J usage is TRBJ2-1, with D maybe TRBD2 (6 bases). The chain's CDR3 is CASSLLGLQPFF. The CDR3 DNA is TGTGCCAGCAGCTTACTCGGACTACAACCGTTCTTC.